These T cell receptor beta chains were read from a single sample in a study of PD-1 blockade in classical Hodgkin lymphoma. The table came from immunoSEQ multiplex PCR; TCRdb's copy has only in-frame clones and leaves some out. The data show roughly 62,000 clones, about 87% seen once. Material: peripheral blood mononuclear cells (PBMCs), obtained at baseline. These receptors came from a human donor with classical Hodgkin lymphoma. CDR3s include the opening cysteine and the closing phenylalanine or tryptophan. D genes are given only for firm matches. Part of the rows lack a size; the others show once, few, many or a class for expanded clones.

CDR3aa,CDR3nt,d_gene,abundance,v_gene,j_gene
CASTGQGGNTEAFF,TGTGCCAGCACCGGACAGGGTGGAAACACTGAAGCTTTCTTT,TRBD1,.,TRBV13,TRBJ1-1
CASSIQLNTEAFF,TGTGCCAGCAGCATACAGCTGAACACTGAAGCTTTCTTT,.,.,TRBV2,TRBJ1-1
CASRDFFRNTEAFF,TGTGCCAGCAGGGATTTCTTCCGGAACACTGAAGCTTTCTTT,.,.,TRBV25-1,TRBJ1-1
CASSPTGDYEQYF,TGTGCCAGCAGCCCGACAGGGGACTACGAGCAGTACTTC,TRBD1,once,TRBV6-6,TRBJ2-7
CATRWGTGNGPYEQYF,TGTGCCACTCGTTGGGGCACAGGGAATGGGCCCTACGAGCAGTACTTC,.,.,TRBV6-4,TRBJ2-7
CASSVGTGRRDEQYF,TGTGCCAGCAGTGTGGGGACAGGTCGAAGGGACGAGCAGTACTTC,TRBD1,.,TRBV2,TRBJ2-7
CASSPANRAGGYNEQFF,TGTGCCAGCAGCCCCGCCAACAGAGCGGGGGGCTACAATGAGCAGTTCTTC,TRBD2,.,TRBV7-8,TRBJ2-1
CASSCSGTGNTEAFF,TGTGCCAGCAGCTGTTCCGGGACAGGGAACACTGAAGCTTTCTTT,TRBD1,once,TRBV7-4,TRBJ1-1
CASSLRSDAGAFF,TGCGCCAGCAGCTTGAGGTCGGACGCGGGGGCTTTCTTT,.,.,TRBV5-1,TRBJ1-1
CASSFRRNTEAFF,TGTGCCAGCAGTTTCCGCAGGAACACTGAAGCTTTCTTT,.,.,TRBV27,TRBJ1-1
CASSLSPGVQPQHF,TGTGCCAGCAGTTTATCCCCAGGGGTTCAGCCCCAGCATTTT,.,few,TRBV28,TRBJ1-5
CASSEDGGSYNEQFF,TGCGCCAGCAGTGAGGATGGGGGATCCTACAATGAGCAGTTCTTC,.,once,TRBV10-1,TRBJ2-1
CASSGQGDQPQHF,TGTGCCAGCTCGGGGCAGGGGGATCAGCCCCAGCATTTT,TRBD1,few,TRBV9,TRBJ1-5
CASSPISTGDQPQHF,TGTGCCAGCAGTCCAATTTCGACAGGGGATCAGCCCCAGCATTTT,TRBD1,few,TRBV6-1,TRBJ1-5
CASSQVRNSPLHF,TGTGCCAGCAGCCAAGTGAGGAATTCACCCCTCCACTTT,.,.,TRBV14,TRBJ1-6
CASSLVAPRTNYGYTF,TGTGCCAGCAGCTTGGTGGCCCCCCGTACTAACTATGGCTACACCTTC,.,.,TRBV5-4,TRBJ1-2
CASARGPMGYTF,TGTGCCAGTGCCAGGGGTCCGATGGGCTACACCTTC,.,.,TRBV19,TRBJ1-2
CASTFSVDSNQPQHF,TGTGCCAGCACCTTCTCGGTCGACAGCAATCAGCCCCAGCATTTT,.,.,TRBV6-5,TRBJ1-5
CASSEGGEQFF,TGCGCCAGCAGTGAGGGGGGTGAGCAGTTCTTC,.,.,TRBV10-2,TRBJ2-1
CAWRPGLLFREQYF,TGTGCCTGGAGGCCGGGACTATTATTCCGCGAGCAGTACTTC,TRBD2,.,TRBV30,TRBJ2-7
CASSQDLSEQYF,TGTGCCAGCAGCCAAGATCTATCCGAGCAGTACTTC,.,.,TRBV4-2,TRBJ2-7
CASSSRGTAPYEQYF,TGTGCCAGCAGCTCCCGGGGGACGGCCCCCTACGAGCAGTACTTC,.,.,TRBV7-8,TRBJ2-7
CASRAGQNKNIQYF,TGTGCCAGCAGGGCGGGACAAAACAAAAACATTCAGTACTTC,.,.,TRBV6-5,TRBJ2-4
CASSAGNTGELFF,TGTGCCAGCAGTGCCGGGAACACCGGGGAGCTGTTTTTT,.,.,TRBV6-4,TRBJ2-2
CASSYSEKGGSEKLFF,TGTGCCAGCAGTTACTCAGAGAAAGGGGGTAGTGAAAAACTGTTTTTT,.,.,TRBV6-6,TRBJ1-4
CASSTGTSRTDTQYF,TGTGCCAGCAGTACCGGGACTAGTCGGACAGATACGCAGTATTTT,TRBD2,.,TRBV6-5,TRBJ2-3
CAWRGYTPSLPQHF,TGTGCCTGGAGGGGATACACCCCCAGTTTGCCCCAGCATTTT,.,.,TRBV30,TRBJ1-5